The clone carrying this T cell receptor (beta chain) came up a few times. What it binds is unknown. CDR3 length: 15 amino acids. Germline V lookup: CDR1 SGHDN, CDR2 FVKESK. The V segment lost 4 bases and the J segment 8 bases; nucleotides outside the gene matches: 8. Reverse transcribing all isolated RNA meant expressed TCRB transcripts were sequenced. TCRdb keeps only in-frame clones here, not all; method: immunoSEQ multiplex PCR. The top ten clones hold 0.035% to 0.045% of a sample with 400,000 to 450,000 clones, about 14% of them seen once. These data are taken from a study of beta chain features in type 1 diabetes. Study-wide findings and caveats: Type 1 diabetes patients had fewer VDJ junction insertions and more deletions.

Sorted cells reached over 95% purity in every population. The J gene is TRBJ2-1, the V gene TRBV14, with 10 bases fitting TRBD1. The receptor's source is a man aged 25-45 years in good health. Input material: naive CD4+ T cells from blood. The CDR3 loop reads CASSLMTGGIHEQFF. The CDR3, as DNA: TGTGCCAGCAGCCTAATGACAGGGGGCATCCATGAGCAGTTCTTC.